This T cell receptor (beta chain) was retrieved from a study of blood T cell repertoires in COVID-19. V dropped 5 bases and J dropped 7; count of bases not matched to a gene: 6. In germline, CDR1 is SGHVS, CDR2 FNYEAQ. The CDR3 sequence is 14 residues long. The table came from immunoSEQ multiplex PCR; TCRdb's copy has only in-frame clones and leaves some out. The data contain under 300,000 clones, about four fifths of them singletons. The sequence was collected from a man between 25 and 39 years old who had recovered from COVID-19. Sequencing used peripheral blood. The chain links TRBV7-6 to TRBJ1-5; TRBD1 aligns across 9 bases. CDR3 sequence: CASSEGQGFQPQHF. In DNA, the CDR3 is TGTGCCAGCAGCGAGGGACAGGGATTCCAGCCCCAGCATTTT. Supplemented by reference TRBV7-6 and TRBJ1-5, the full variable domain reads GAGVSQSPRYKVTKRGQDVALRCDPISGHVSLYWYRQALGQGPEFLTYFNYEAQQDKSGLPNDRFSAERPEGSISTLTIQRTEQRDSAMYRCASSEGQGFQPQHFGDGTRLSIL.